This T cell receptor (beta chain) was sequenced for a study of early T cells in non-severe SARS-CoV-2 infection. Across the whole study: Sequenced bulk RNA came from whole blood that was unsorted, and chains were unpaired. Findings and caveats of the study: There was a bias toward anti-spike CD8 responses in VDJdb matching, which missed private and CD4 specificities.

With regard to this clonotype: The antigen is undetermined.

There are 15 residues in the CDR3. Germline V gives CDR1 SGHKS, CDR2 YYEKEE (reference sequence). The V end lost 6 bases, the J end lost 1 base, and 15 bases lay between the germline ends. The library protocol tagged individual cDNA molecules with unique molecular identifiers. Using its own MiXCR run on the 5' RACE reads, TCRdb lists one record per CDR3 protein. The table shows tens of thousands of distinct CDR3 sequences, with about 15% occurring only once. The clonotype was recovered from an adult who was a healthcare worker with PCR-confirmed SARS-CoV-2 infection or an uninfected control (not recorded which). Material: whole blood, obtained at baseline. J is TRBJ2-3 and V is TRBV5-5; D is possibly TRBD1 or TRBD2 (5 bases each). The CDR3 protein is CASTRGPQGTDTQYF. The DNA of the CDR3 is TGTGCCAGCACCCGGGGCCCCCAAGGCACAGATACGCAGTATTTT.